This entry describes one T cell receptor (beta chain). This clone was observed a few times. Its recognized antigen is unknown. Qualities for individual bases were not recorded, and no much larger clone is one base off. The CDR3 regions of human TCRbeta chains were analyzed by immunosequencing. The source study handled its data this way. TCRs in the repertoires were compared against a reference library of SARS-CoV-2-specific TCRs that had been generated with the MIRA antigen-specificity platform. Breadth meant the fraction of unique TCRs that were SARS-CoV-2-associated, whereas depth meant the fraction of total T cells that were SARS-CoV-2-associated. Using the MIRA data, each spike-specific TCR was mapped to the spike region that the TCR reacts to and placed in a CD4 or CD8 class. Log10-transformed breadth and depth values were compared by one-way ANOVA with Sidak's multiple comparisons tests. As stored in TCRdb, this immuneACCESS dataset retains in-frame rearrangements with V and J assigned. A fraction of the clones does not appear; measured against another copy, unresolved V genes explain less than half of the discrepancy, and the remainder lacks a known reason. The V and J calls and the clone size are those of that table, but D and trimming were determined from the DNA. The sample table contains about 100,000 clones; only one count was recorded for about nine tenths of them. The ten largest make up approximately 1.3% of the sample.

Reading the label with the study, this specimen's time point is: baseline before first vaccination. Vaccinee samples came from UK trials COV001 and COV002, including a single-blind randomized controlled phase 2/3 trial of AZD1222 (ChAdOx1 nCoV-19) in healthy adults. For TCRbeta chain sequencing, PBMC samples were collected from trial participants at day 0 and at day 28 after the second dose. CDR1 and CDR2, looked up from the germline V gene (reference sequence), are LGHDT and YNNKEL. The CDR3 has 13 amino acids, counting the end cysteine and phenylalanine. The CDR3 DNA has 39 bases and is translated from base 1. Compared with germline, V lacks 6 bases and J lacks 7 bases; bases without a gene match: 6. This sample was taken from a study of T cell responses to AZD1222 COVID-19 vaccine (dated by TCRdb to the early 2020s). For the study in its entirety: Because spike-specific TCR depth and breadth did not differ between the two schedules, AZD1222 recipients who got a second dose at roughly 4 weeks were pooled with those who got a second dose at roughly 12 weeks. TCR sequencing covered 233 trial participants: about 210 given two doses of AZD1222 and about 26 given two doses of MenACWY control vaccine. Trial participants were enrolled into age subgroups of 18-55, 56-69 and 70-plus years, which contained roughly 150, 30 and 60 TCR-sequenced participants, respectively.

Broader findings and caveats from the paper: Reportedly, close to half of the unique spike-specific TCRs recognized epitopes lying outside the regions that are mutated in the B.1.351 and B.1.1.7 variants. After two AZD1222 doses, spike-specific TCR breadth and depth were significantly higher than at day 0 and than in MenACWY recipients. The vaccine-associated CD4 TCRs covered the entire spike protein, and the dominant responses fell in regions 160-218 and 743-854. The 56-69-year group was small, and its depth increase did not reach significance, likely because of low power. Conclusions about previously exposed vaccinees are limited, since just 5 or 6 AZD1222 recipients were seropositive for SARS-CoV-2 at baseline. Because no samples from the day 14 peak response were available, repertoires could be characterized only after the peak T cell response. Participants were mostly white British and included more females than males, and it was suggested by the authors that clonal diversity may have been underestimated.

The chain employs TRBV3-1 (or the pseudogene TRBV3-2) and TRBJ1-2; TRBD1 lines up with 9 middle nucleotides. This TCR was sampled from an adult in good health. The specimen was peripheral blood, collected on day 0 of AZD1222 vaccination. The nucleotide sequence is TGTGCCAGCAGTCCCGGGACAGGGTTTGGCTACACCTTC. This codes for CASSPGTGFGYTF.